This T cell receptor beta chain was captured by sequencing in a study of graft-versus-host responses after intestinal transplantation. V lost 5 bases and J 6 bases, leaving 17 bases between the germline ends. The CDR3 covers 15 residues. The germline CDR1 and CDR2 sequences are MDHEN and SYDVKM. Only a few counts were recorded for this clone. Clones were sequenced by immunoSEQ multiplex PCR, and TCRdb holds only the in-frame ones, with some missing. The data contain about 4,700 clones, 25% to 30% of them singletons. Investigators plated approximately 200,000 CFSE-labeled responder cells together with approximately 200,000 irradiated stimulator cells labeled with violet dye. Study results and caveats: High graft-versus-host to host-versus-graft clonal ratios were found in allografts of patients who had graft-donor T cell macrochimerism.

This receptor was obtained from a human patient who was an organ donor for intestinal transplantation. The V call is TRBV28, the J call TRBJ1-5, with D possibly being TRBD1 (6 bases). This sample comprised alloreactive CD8+ T cells from a mixed lymphocyte reaction culture, obtained before transplantation. The subset: CFSE-low proliferating T cells sorted from roughly six-day pre-transplant mixed lymphocyte reaction (GvH or HvG direction). CDR3 bases: TGTGCCAGCAGTGCAGTTCAGGGGCCGGGTCAGCCCCAGCATTTT. Translation gives CASSAVQGPGQPQHF.